The next 30 T cell receptor beta chains were all read from a single sample in a study of regulatory T cells in long-lasting Graves disease. The time point was: persistent/refractory GD, antithyroid drugs over 5 years with positive TRAb. PBMCs provided the RNA from which the TCR library was made. Both iRepertoire HTBI primers and Arm-PCR of CDR3 regions were used to build the TCR beta libraries. One entry per CDR3 protein, called by TCRdb with MiXCR from the multiplex PCR reads. The table shows 350,000 to 450,000 distinct CDR3 sequences, with under 25% occurring only once. This material consisted of peripheral blood mononuclear cells (PBMCs), taken when the disease was refractory, from a patient treated with antithyroid drugs. The receptor set was obtained from a female donor with Graves disease.

This clonotype was observed a few times. A much larger clone differs by one base, so this may be a read error. The V and J genes are TRBV28 and TRBJ2-7; 7 bases align to TRBD1. The CDR3 consists of 15 residues. Per germline, CDR1 MDHEN and CDR2 SYDVKM. V trimming: 3 bases; J trimming: 3 bases; junction bases outside the gene matches: 8. The CDR3 sequence: CASSFDREGSYEQYF. The CDR3 DNA follows: TGTGCCAGCAGTTTTGACAGGGAAGGCAGCTACGAGCAGTACTTC.

This clonotype was recorded many times. CDR3 loop: CASSLPGVEREKLFF. CDR3 nucleotide sequence: TGTGCCAGCAGTTTGCCAGGGGTCGAACGCGAAAAACTGTTTTTT. The chain combines TRBV28 with TRBJ1-4, with D perhaps TRBD1 (6 bases). The CDR3 extends over 15 amino acids. The V end lost 3 bases, the J end lost 8 bases, and 16 bases lay between the germline ends. Germline CDR1 and CDR2: MDHEN and SYDVKM.

There are a few counts of this clonotype. The chain couples TRBV5-6 to TRBJ1-1; unclear D gene. The V gene's germline CDR1 is SGHDT and CDR2 YYEEEE. CDR3 size: 14 residues. V was cut by 7 bases and J by 1 base, with 14 bases left in between. CDR3: CASQTYGKNTEAFF. The CDR3 DNA reads TGTGCCAGCCAGACGTACGGAAAGAACACTGAAGCTTTCTTT.

This sequence joins TRBV5-4 and TRBJ2-7; D unresolved. Trimming cost V 0 bases and J 6 bases, with 13 bases left between them. The CDR3 sequence is 14 residues long. Germline assignment: CDR1 SGHNT and CDR2 YYREEE (reference sequence). CDR3 bases: TGTGCCAGCAGCTTGGCCCCCTACGAGCCCGAGCAGTACTTC. This sequence encodes CASSLAPYEPEQYF.

The DNA of the CDR3 is TGTGCCAGCAGACTCGGGACGACGGGTGGGACCCAGTACTTC. Translated, it gives CASRLGTTGGTQYF. The chain is built from TRBV5-6 and TRBJ2-5; D may correspond to TRBD1 or TRBD2 (5 bases each). CDR3 length: 14 residues. The V end was cut by 5 bases, the J end by 7 bases, with 18 bases between. Germline CDR1 SGHDT, CDR2 YYEEEE.

This clonotype was found many times. The rearrangement joins TRBV12-3 or TRBV12-4 to TRBJ2-7, with 8 positions matching TRBD1. The V segment lost 3 bases and the J segment 4 bases; nucleotides outside the gene matches: 11. The CDR3 totals 16 residues. CDR3 coding DNA: TGTGCCAGCAGTTTTGACGGTACAGGGGGAGGTTACGAGCAGTACTTC. Its translation: CASSFDGTGGGYEQYF.

The J gene is TRBJ1-5, the V gene TRBV5-4; D ambiguous. Germline V gives CDR1 SGHNT, CDR2 YYREEE (reference sequence). Trimming took 4 bases from V and 3 from J, leaving 14 bases between them. CDR3 size: 15 residues. The CDR3 DNA is TGTGCCAGCAGCCCCGTCGGGTTCCACAATCAGCCCCAGCATTTT. It yields the protein CASSPVGFHNQPQHF.

The CDR3 here is CSARRVSRGTGELFF. The CDR3 bases are TGCAGTGCTAGAAGGGTTAGCCGAGGGACCGGGGAGCTGTTTTTT. This chain joins TRBV20-1 and TRBJ2-2, with a tentative D call TRBD2 (5 bases). Per the germline V gene, CDR1 is DFQATT and CDR2 is SNEGSKA (reference sequence). The CDR3 is 15 amino acids. Trimming stripped 2 bases from V and 5 bases from J, with 15 bases between.

V usage is TRBV3-1 and J usage is TRBJ2-2; perhaps D is TRBD1 or TRBD2 (7 bases each). Germline CDR1 reads LGHDT; CDR2 reads YNNKEL (reference sequence). V was clipped by 0 bases and J by 3 bases, with 20 bases between them. This CDR3 has 19 amino acids. The CDR3 loop is CASSQDHSGGRAYTGELFF. Here the CDR3 DNA reads TGTGCCAGCAGCCAAGATCATTCAGGGGGGAGGGCCTACACCGGGGAGCTGTTTTTT.

The gene calls are TRBV11-2 and TRBJ1-4; possible D gene TRBD1, 6 bases. The CDR3 contains 15 residues. Between the trimmed V and J ends, which lost 2 bases and 4 bases, there was a span of 11 bases. Germline V gene sequence: CDR1 SGHAT, CDR2 FQNNGV. CDR3 region: CASSLKDRINEKLFF. The CDR3 bases are TGTGCCAGCAGCTTAAAAGACAGGATTAATGAAAAACTGTTTTTT.

This clonotype has a handful of counts. This chain links TRBV6-1 with TRBJ2-3; 8 bases are a match to TRBD1. Germline V gives CDR1 MNHNS, CDR2 SASEGT. The CDR3 is 15 residues long. The trim removed 6 bases at V and 2 bases at J, leaving 7 bases unmatched. The CDR3 protein is CASSTRTGLTDTQYF. In DNA, the CDR3 is TGTGCCAGCAGCACACGGACAGGGCTCACAGATACGCAGTATTTT.

This clonotype was counted at least ten times. CDR3: CASSFRTSGTGPYEQYF. Written as DNA, the CDR3 is TGTGCCAGCAGTTTTAGGACTAGCGGGACGGGGCCCTACGAGCAGTACTTC. The J gene is TRBJ2-7, the V gene TRBV27, with TRBD2 matching 12 bases. Unmatched junction bases numbered 8, after V lost 3 bases and J lost 2 bases. Germline loops: CDR1 MNHEY, CDR2 SMNVEV (reference sequence). CDR3 size: 17 residues.

The J gene is TRBJ2-2, the V gene TRBV7-9; 8 positions agree with TRBD2. Germline-derived CDR1 and CDR2 are SEHNR and FQNEAQ (reference sequence). The V segment lost 2 bases and the J segment 5 bases; nucleotides outside the gene matches: 4. The CDR3 has 15 amino acids. Written as DNA, the CDR3 is TGTGCCAGCAGCTTATATGCGGGAGGAACCGGGGAGCTGTTTTTT. Its translation is CASSLYAGGTGELFF.

This clonotype was seen just once. This chain links TRBV20-1 with TRBJ2-5; 8 bases align to TRBD2. Trimming took 0 bases from V and 1 from J; bases not matched to a gene: 10. Per the germline V gene, CDR1 is DFQATT and CDR2 is SNEGSKA (reference sequence). The CDR3 extends over 17 amino acids. This CDR3 reads CSARDDSGSGAQETQYF. In nucleotides, the CDR3 is TGCAGTGCTAGAGATGATAGCGGTAGCGGGGCCCAAGAGACCCAGTACTTC.

This clonotype occurred a few times. This chain connects TRBV30 to TRBJ2-7, with D unclear. This CDR3 comprises 12 residues. The germline V and J ends were trimmed by 2 bases and 1 base, with 6 bases remaining between them. CDR1 is GTSNPN, CDR2 SVGIG, per germline (reference sequence). Here the CDR3 reads CAWSIGSYEQYF. Here the CDR3 DNA reads TGTGCCTGGAGTATAGGTTCCTACGAGCAGTACTTC.

This clonotype was counted between two and nine times. The rearrangement uses TRBV6-1 and TRBJ2-7, with 10 bases fitting TRBD2. Trimming cost V 3 bases and J 2 bases; bases outside gene matches: 7. CDR1 is MNHNS and CDR2 is SASEGT in the germline V gene. This CDR3 has 16 residues. The CDR3 region is CASSDPGLARTYEQYF. The DNA for the CDR3 is TGTGCCAGCAGTGACCCGGGACTAGCGCGTACCTACGAGCAGTACTTC.

This clonotype was picked up many times. CDR3 amino acids: CASSFRGAYEQYF. The CDR3 DNA reads TGCGCCAGCAGCTTTCGGGGGGCCTACGAGCAGTACTTC. This chain joins TRBV5-1 and TRBJ2-7; TRBD2 matches 7 bases. Germline lookup yields CDR1 SGHRS and CDR2 YFSETQ. V dropped 2 bases and J dropped 2; count of bases not matched to a gene: 1. The CDR3 has 13 amino acids. Full variable domain (remainder filled in from reference TRBV5-1 and TRBJ2-7): KAGVTQTPRYLIKTRGQQVTLSCSPISGHRSVSWYQQTPGQGLQFLFEYFSETQRNKGNFPGRFSGRQFSNSRSEMNVSTLELGDSALYLCASSFRGAYEQYFGPGTRLTVT.

This clonotype was counted many times. CDR3 residues: CASSQQGSNEKLFF. In DNA, the CDR3 is TGTGCCAGCAGTCAACAGGGCTCTAATGAAAAACTGTTTTTT. The gene calls are TRBV11-2 and TRBJ1-4, with D possibly matching TRBD1 (6 bases). With 6 bases removed from V and 3 bases from J, the gap between germline ends came to 11 bases. The CDR3 runs 14 residues. Germline loops: CDR1 SGHAT, CDR2 FQNNGV.

This clonotype was seen a handful of times. CDR3 nucleotide sequence: TGTGCCAGCAGCCGCGGGGCTTTTAGCTCCTACGAGCAGTACTTC. This translates into CASSRGAFSSYEQYF. The V gene is TRBV28, the J gene TRBJ2-7; a possible D gene is TRBD2 (6 bases). Trimming removed 6 bases from V and 0 bases from J, with 15 bases in between. This CDR3 is built from 15 residues. Germline CDR1 and CDR2: MDHEN and SYDVKM.

The sample holds many counts of this clonotype. The chain has TRBV7-2 and TRBJ1-2, with D tentatively TRBD1 (5 bases). Deletions cut 5 bases from V and 8 bases from J, with 21 bases between. This CDR3 spans 15 amino acids. The germline CDR1 and CDR2 sequences are SGHTA and FQGNSA. As DNA, the CDR3 is TGTGCCAGCAGCCGTTACCCCGGGGGGGTCGAGGGCTACACCTTC. It encodes CASSRYPGGVEGYTF.

Points on this clonotype: With a much larger clone just one base away, this may be a read error. The genes are TRBV25-1 and TRBJ2-7; 8 bases fit TRBD2. The CDR3 has 14 amino acids. Trimming at V came to 5 bases and at J to 2 bases, leaving 5 bases not matched to a gene. Germline CDR1 reads MGHDK; CDR2 reads SYGVNS. The CDR3 sequence: CASSRSGSAYEQYF. CDR3 bases: TGTGCCAGCAGTCGAAGCGGGAGCGCCTACGAGCAGTACTTC.

This clonotype was detected only a few times. This rearrangement joins TRBV25-1 to TRBJ1-1; D remains ambiguous. Per the germline V gene, CDR1 is MGHDK and CDR2 is SYGVNS. The CDR3 runs 13 residues. V lost 6 bases, J lost 2 bases, and 10 bases lay in between. As DNA, the CDR3 is TGTGCCAGCAGATTTGGGCCCAACACTGAAGCTTTCTTT. Protein sequence: CASRFGPNTEAFF. Full variable domain (rest looked up from reference TRBV25-1 and TRBJ1-1): EADIYQTPRYLVIGTGKKITLECSQTMGHDKMYWYQQDPGMELHLIHYSYGVNSTEKGDLSSESTVSRIRTEHFPLTLESARPSHTSQYLCASRFGPNTEAFFGQGTRLTVV.

V is TRBV2 and J is TRBJ2-2; D ambiguous. The CDR3 sequence is 13 residues long. Germline CDR1 reads SNHLY; CDR2 reads FYNNEI. V gave up 8 bases and J gave up 6 bases, with 13 bases separating them. CDR3 bases: TGTGCCAGCCTGGCGTTAGTTGCCGGGGAGCTGTTTTTT. Amino acid sequence: CASLALVAGELFF.

The V gene is TRBV9, the J gene TRBJ2-7, with D uncertain. The CDR3 runs 12 residues. V lost 4 bases and J 3 bases, leaving 8 bases between the germline ends. Germline V lookup: CDR1 SGDLS, CDR2 YYNGEE. The CDR3 here is CASSPDLYEQYF. The CDR3 region has the DNA TGTGCCAGCAGCCCCGACCTCTACGAGCAGTACTTC. Drawing the rest from reference TRBV9 and TRBJ2-7, the complete variable domain is DSGVTQTPKHLITATGQRVTLRCSPRSGDLSVYWYQQSLDQGLQFLIQYYNGEERAKGNILERFSAQQFPDLHSELNLSSLELGDSALYFCASSPDLYEQYFGPGTRLTVT.

At least ten counts were recorded for this clonotype. This sequence joins TRBV10-3 and TRBJ1-1, with D possibly being TRBD1 (6 bases). The CDR3 contains 13 residues. The germline V gene encodes CDR1 ENHRY and CDR2 SYGVKD. V lost 6 bases and J 3 bases, leaving 11 bases between the germline ends. CDR3 sequence (DNA): TGTGCCATCAGCCCCAGGGGAGACACTGAAGCTTTCTTT. It is translated as CAISPRGDTEAFF.

This clonotype was detected only a few times. This chain joins TRBV28 and TRBJ2-4; no clear D gene. Trimming stripped 3 bases from V and 5 bases from J, with 11 bases between. Germline CDR1 is MDHEN and CDR2 is SYDVKM. The CDR3 extends over 14 amino acids. CDR3 sequence: CASSFWLNQNIQYF. CDR3 nucleotide sequence: TGTGCCAGCAGTTTTTGGCTGAATCAAAACATTCAGTACTTC. Filled out from reference TRBV28 and TRBJ2-4, the complete variable domain reads DVKVTQSSRYLVKRTGEKVFLECVQDMDHENMFWYRQDPGLGLRLIYFSYDVKMKEKGDIPEGYSVSREKKERFSLILESASTNQTSMYLCASSFWLNQNIQYFGAGTRLSVL.

This clonotype was observed a few times. V and J are TRBV6-1 and TRBJ1-6, with TRBD1 identical over 8 bases. Germline CDR1 MNHNS, CDR2 SASEGT. This CDR3 spans 14 amino acids. Losses at the gene ends were 7 bases for V and 7 bases for J; bases not matched to a gene: 6. The CDR3 region is CASNQGAQNSPLHF. In DNA form, the CDR3 reads TGTGCCAGCAATCAGGGGGCCCAGAATTCACCCCTCCACTTT.

The chain carries TRBV7-8 and TRBJ2-1; 14 nucleotides line up with TRBD2. Losses at the gene ends were 4 bases for V and 10 bases for J; bases not matched to a gene: 6. Germline assignment: CDR1 SGHVS and CDR2 FQNEAQ. CDR3 size: 15 residues. The CDR3 coding sequence is TGTGCCAGCAGCTCCAGACTAGCGGGAGGGCCGGAGCAGTTCTTC. Its translation: CASSSRLAGGPEQFF.

The chain couples TRBV20-1 to TRBJ2-7; D is undetermined. Germline V lookup: CDR1 DFQATT, CDR2 SNEGSKA (reference sequence). The CDR3 loop spans 11 amino acids. With 5 bases removed from V and 7 bases from J, the gap between germline ends came to 12 bases. The CDR3 reads CSAPSSREQYF. In nucleotides, the CDR3 is TGCAGTGCTCCCAGCAGCCGGGAGCAGTACTTC.

There are many counts of this clonotype. J is TRBJ2-2 and V is TRBV5-4, with unresolved D. V was pared by 5 bases and J by 5 bases, with 22 bases between. The CDR3 totals 17 residues. Germline values: CDR1 SGHNT, CDR2 YYREEE (reference sequence). The CDR3 is CASRPTLGRSLTGELFF. The CDR3, as DNA: TGTGCCAGCAGACCAACCCTGGGCAGGAGTTTGACCGGGGAGCTGTTTTTT.